This T cell receptor beta chain was obtained from a study of regulatory T cells in long-lasting Graves disease. Study-level findings and limits: The study found TRBV28, TRBJ1-2 and TRBJ2-5 favored in persistent disease. Lower TCR diversity was seen in persistent Graves' patients than in newly diagnosed ones.

Specified time point: persistent/refractory GD, antithyroid drugs over 5 years with positive TRAb. Construction of the TCR library relied on RNA isolated from PBMCs. A volume of about 9 milliliters of peripheral blood was collected in EDTA tubes. With 2 bases removed from V and 5 bases from J, the gap between germline ends came to 10 bases. Germline V lookup: CDR1 SGHTA, CDR2 FQGNSA. The CDR3 is 15 residues long. With iRepertoire HTBI primers and Arm-PCR of CDR3 regions, TCR beta libraries were built. TCRdb re-called the multiplex PCR reads with MiXCR, one entry per CDR3 protein. Of some 450,000 distinct CDR3 sequences listed, around 22% are singletons. As to this clonotype: The antigen remains undetermined.

Sequenced here: peripheral blood mononuclear cells (PBMCs), sampled when the disease was refractory, from a patient treated with antithyroid drugs. The chain uses TRBV7-2 and TRBJ1-6, with D possibly matching TRBD1 (6 bases). This clonotype was sampled from a female donor with Graves disease. CDR3 sequence reads: CASSLRDTDNSPLHF. The CDR3 DNA reads TGTGCCAGCAGCTTACGGGACACAGATAATTCACCCCTCCACTTT.